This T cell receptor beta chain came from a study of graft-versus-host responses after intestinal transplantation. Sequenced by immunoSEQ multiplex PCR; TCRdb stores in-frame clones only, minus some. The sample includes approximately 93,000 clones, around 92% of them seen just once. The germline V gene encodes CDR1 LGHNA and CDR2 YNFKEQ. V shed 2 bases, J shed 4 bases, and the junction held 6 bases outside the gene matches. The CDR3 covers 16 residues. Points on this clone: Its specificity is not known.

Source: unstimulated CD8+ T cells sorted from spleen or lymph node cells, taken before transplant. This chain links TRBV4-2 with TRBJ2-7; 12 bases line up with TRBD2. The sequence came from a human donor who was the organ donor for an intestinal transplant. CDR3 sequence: CASSQQLAGGVYEQYF. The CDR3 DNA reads TGTGCCAGCAGCCAACAGCTAGCGGGAGGGGTTTACGAGCAGTACTTC.